The 23 T cell receptor beta chains below come from one sample, sequenced in a study of shared clonotypes between healthy human individuals. TCRdb's table, derived via immunoSEQ multiplex PCR, lists solely in-frame clones and lacks some. The data contain 2 million to 2.5 million clones, approximately 94% of them singletons. CD45RO-negative, CCR7-selected cells formed the naive CD8 fraction, which excluded terminally differentiated effector memory CD45RA+ cells. Input material: naive CD8+ T cells from PBMCs. These receptors originate from a man between 18 and 29 years old in good health. Some clones in this sample may be carry-over from other donors' samples.

The chain joins TRBV7-8 to TRBJ1-3, with D uncertain. This CDR3 has 17 amino acids. Trimming shortened V by 1 base and J by 0 bases, and 13 bases separated the two germline ends. The germline CDR1 and CDR2 sequences are SGHVS and FQNEAQ. The CDR3 loop is CASSLVPEGSSGNTIYF. The CDR3 DNA follows: TGTGCCAGCAGCTTAGTGCCAGAAGGAAGCTCTGGAAACACCATATATTTT.

This chain connects TRBV5-1 to TRBJ2-1, with D unresolved. V was trimmed by 5 bases and J by 4 bases, leaving 16 bases between them. Per germline, CDR1 SGHRS and CDR2 YFSETQ. This CDR3 is built from 15 residues. The CDR3: CASRVDSPPYNEQFF. CDR3 nucleotide sequence: TGCGCCAGCAGGGTAGATAGCCCCCCTTACAATGAGCAGTTCTTC.

The rearrangement joins TRBV6-1 to TRBJ1-6, with D possibly TRBD1 on 5 matching bases. This CDR3 region has 15 residues. Trimming left V 2 bases short and J 4 bases short, with 9 bases between. Looked up from germline, CDR1 is MNHNS and CDR2 is SASEGT. The CDR3 DNA sequence: TGTGCCAGCAGTGAAAGACAGTTATATAATTCACCCCTCCACTTT. Protein product: CASSERQLYNSPLHF.

The rearrangement uses TRBV4-1 and TRBJ2-7; TRBD1 matches 10 bases. CDR3 size: 15 residues. V lost 5 bases and J lost 4; bases outside the gene matches: 8. The germline V gene encodes CDR1 MGHRA and CDR2 YSYEKL. The CDR3 loop reads CASSERTGGIYEQYF. The CDR3 nucleotides read TGCGCCAGCAGCGAGCGGACAGGGGGGATATACGAGCAGTACTTC.

The chain carries TRBV4-1 and TRBJ2-5; 10 nucleotides align to TRBD1. CDR3 length: 18 residues. Germline trimming cut 4 bases from V and 2 bases from J; bases unmatched to any gene: 13. Germline CDR1 MGHRA, CDR2 YSYEKL. DNA for the CDR3: TGCGCCAGCAGCCCCAAGCCCGGGACAGGGGTGCGGCAAGAGACCCAGTACTTC. Its translation is CASSPKPGTGVRQETQYF.

This chain joins TRBV7-9 and TRBJ2-7; 11 bases align to TRBD2. After removal of 5 bases from V and 5 bases from J, the junction contained 11 bases not matched to a gene. The CDR3 covers 16 residues. The germline CDR1 and CDR2 sequences are SEHNR and FQNEAQ (reference sequence). The CDR3 bases are TGTGCCAGCAGCCACACCTTAGCGGGGGGGAACGACGAGCAGTACTTC. As protein: CASSHTLAGGNDEQYF. Variable domain in full (rest from reference TRBV7-9 and TRBJ2-7): DTGVSQNPRHKITKRGQNVTFRCDPISEHNRLYWYRQTLGQGPEFLTYFQNEAQLEKSRLLSDRFSAERPKGSFSTLEIQRTEQGDSAMYLCASSHTLAGGNDEQYFGPGTRLTVT.

The chain combines TRBV28 with TRBJ2-2; D unresolved. Looked up from germline, CDR1 is MDHEN and CDR2 is SYDVKM. This CDR3 spans 15 amino acids. The V end was cut by 5 bases, the J end by 0 bases, with 10 bases between. The CDR3: CASSAGSSNTGELFF. The DNA of the CDR3 is TGTGCCAGCAGTGCCGGGTCCTCGAACACCGGGGAGCTGTTTTTT.

The V gene is TRBV27, the J gene TRBJ1-6; D might be TRBD1 (6 bases). Germline V gives CDR1 MNHEY, CDR2 SMNVEV (reference sequence). This CDR3 spans 18 amino acids. V lost 5 bases, J lost 0 bases, and 17 bases lay in between. In DNA form, the CDR3 reads TGTGCCAGCAGTCACAACAGGGCCAGAAGCTCCTATAATTCACCCCTCCACTTT. Protein: CASSHNRARSSYNSPLHF.

The chain recombines TRBV27 with TRBJ2-6, with D possibly TRBD1 on 6 matching bases. Germline loops: CDR1 MNHEY, CDR2 SMNVEV (reference sequence). The ends were cut back, 0 bases at V and 2 bases at J, with 8 bases in the middle. This CDR3 has 16 residues. The CDR3 DNA reads as TGTGCCAGCAGTTTATCACAGGGTACTGGGGCCAACGTCCTGACTTTC. This translates into CASSLSQGTGANVLTF. Full variable domain (remainder filled in from reference TRBV27 and TRBJ2-6): EAQVTQNPRYLITVTGKKLTVTCSQNMNHEYMSWYRQDPGLGLRQIYYSMNVEVTDKGDVPEGYKVSRKEKRNFPLILESPSPNQTSLYFCASSLSQGTGANVLTFGAGSRLTVL.

This chain joins TRBV9 and TRBJ2-1; 8 positions match TRBD1. Germline CDR1 reads SGDLS; CDR2 reads YYNGEE. V was pared by 4 bases and J by 6 bases, with 6 bases of the junction left unmatched. The CDR3 is made up of 14 amino acids. CDR3 in DNA: TGTGCCAGCAGCACCCGGGGACAGGCCAATGAGCAGTTCTTC. It specifies CASSTRGQANEQFF.

A note on this clone: Distinct nucleotide sequences in the sample also encode this CDR3. The chain links TRBV5-1 to TRBJ2-7; the D call may be TRBD1 or TRBD2 (6 bases each). There are 13 residues in the CDR3. The V and J ends lost 0 bases and 3 bases respectively, with 7 bases between them. Germline values: CDR1 SGHRS, CDR2 YFSETQ. Here the CDR3 reads CASSLEGGYEQYF. The CDR3 nucleotides are TGCGCCAGCAGCTTGGAGGGGGGCTACGAGCAGTACTTC.

The gene calls are TRBV27 and TRBJ1-1, with D tentatively TRBD1 (5 bases). Trimming removed 5 bases from V and 0 bases from J, with 16 bases in between. Germline CDR1 is MNHEY and CDR2 is SMNVEV (reference sequence). The CDR3 spans 16 residues. The CDR3 DNA sequence: TGTGCCAGCAGTCCACCCCCAGGGCCCATGAACACTGAAGCTTTCTTT. Its protein is CASSPPPGPMNTEAFF.

The chain couples TRBV19 to TRBJ1-5; D is undetermined. The germline V gene encodes CDR1 LNHDA and CDR2 SQIVND (reference sequence). CDR3 length equals 14 residues. V was cut by 7 bases and J by 3 bases, with 13 bases left in between. CDR3 sequence reads: CASTQSGNNQPQHF. Here the CDR3 DNA reads TGTGCCAGTACCCAGAGCGGGAACAATCAGCCCCAGCATTTT.

The V gene is TRBV27, the J gene TRBJ2-1; D could derive from TRBD1 or TRBD2 (6 bases each). Germline CDR1 and CDR2: MNHEY and SMNVEV (reference sequence). CDR3 length: 18 residues. Trimming removed 10 bases at V and 1 base at J, with 26 bases between. The CDR3 DNA is TGTGCCACCTCAATCCTAGGGTTGGGGGGCGGGTCCTACAATGAGCAGTTCTTC. This gives the protein CATSILGLGGGSYNEQFF.

This clone appeared once. This chain connects TRBV4-3 to TRBJ1-3, with 7 nucleotides matching TRBD1. This CDR3 has 17 residues. Germline V gene data show CDR1 as LGHNA and CDR2 as YSLEER. V was pared by 0 bases and J by 0 bases, with 5 bases of the junction left unmatched. The CDR3 DNA reads TGCGCCAGCAGCCAAGATGAGGGGGCCGGCTCTGGAAACACCATATATTTT. As protein: CASSQDEGAGSGNTIYF.

This clone was recorded only once. The gene calls are TRBV14 and TRBJ2-3, with D uncertain. V gave up 5 bases and J gave up 0 bases, with 15 bases separating them. The CDR3 consists of 16 residues. Germline V gene lookup returns CDR1 SGHDN and CDR2 FVKESK. This chain's CDR3 is CASSTPNGASTDTQYF. For the CDR3, the DNA is TGTGCCAGCAGCACTCCCAATGGAGCTAGCACAGATACGCAGTATTTT. Full variable domain (rest looked up from reference TRBV14 and TRBJ2-3): EAGVTQFPSHSVIEKGQTVTLRCDPISGHDNLYWYRRVMGKEIKFLLHFVKESKQDESGMPNNRFLAERTGGTYSTLKVQPAELEDSGVYFCASSTPNGASTDTQYFGPGTRLTVL.

This rearrangement joins TRBV5-4 to TRBJ2-3, with TRBD2 matching 10 bases. The CDR3 has 17 residues. Per the germline V gene, CDR1 is SGHNT and CDR2 is YYREEE (reference sequence). V shed 4 bases, J shed 2 bases, and the junction held 10 bases outside the gene matches. CDR3 bases: TGTGCCAGCAGCCCCGCTTGGACTAGCGGCAACACAGATACGCAGTATTTT. Encoded protein: CASSPAWTSGNTDTQYF.

The J gene is TRBJ1-5, the V gene TRBV6-6; 9 bases map to TRBD1. The CDR3 sequence is 16 residues long. J gave up 4 bases and V 5 bases, and 9 bases lay outside the gene matches. CDR1 and CDR2 (germline): MNHNY, SVGAGI (reference sequence). CDR3 loop: CASSHITGTGNQPQHF. CDR3 sequence (DNA): TGTGCCAGCAGTCACATCACCGGGACAGGGAATCAGCCCCAGCATTTT.

This clone has just one count. The genes are TRBV19 and TRBJ1-4; D remains ambiguous. The V end was cut by 5 bases, the J end by 8 bases, with 24 bases between. CDR1 LNHDA and CDR2 SQIVND come from the germline V gene (reference sequence). This CDR3 has 17 amino acids. CDR3 protein: CASSVPPRARLGEKLFF. The CDR3 DNA sequence: TGTGCCAGTAGTGTACCCCCCCGGGCACGCCTTGGGGAAAAACTGTTTTTT.

The chain links TRBV10-3 to TRBJ1-2; a possible D gene is TRBD1 (5 bases). From germline, CDR1 is ENHRY and CDR2 SYGVKD. Trimming cost V 0 bases and J 8 bases, with 7 bases left between them. This CDR3 contains 12 residues. The CDR3 region is CAISESQGGYTF. In nucleotides, the CDR3 is TGTGCCATCAGTGAGTCGCAGGGCGGCTACACCTTC.

The chain couples TRBV7-9 to TRBJ2-3, with TRBD1 identical over 9 bases. The J segment lost 2 bases and the V segment lost 3 bases, leaving 6 bases of the junction unmatched. Germline-derived CDR1 and CDR2 are SEHNR and FQNEAQ (reference sequence). The CDR3 totals 16 residues. CDR3 region: CASSFRTGEFTDTQYF. CDR3 bases: TGTGCCAGCAGCTTCCGGACAGGGGAGTTCACAGATACGCAGTATTTT.

The chain couples TRBV7-8 to TRBJ2-1; D may correspond to TRBD1 or TRBD2 (5 bases each). CDR3 length: 16 amino acids. In germline, CDR1 is SGHVS, CDR2 FQNEAQ. V was shortened by 5 bases and J by 4 bases, with 18 bases between the two germline ends. The CDR3 nucleotides are TGTGCCAGCAGCCTCTCCGGGACGGGAATGTACAATGAGCAGTTCTTC. It encodes CASSLSGTGMYNEQFF.

This clone occurred a few times. Other nucleotide sequences from this sample produce the same CDR3. CDR3 in amino acids: CASSILAGEQFF. DNA of the CDR3: TGTGCCAGTAGTATCCTAGCGGGGGAGCAGTTCTTC. This sequence joins TRBV19 and TRBJ2-1, with 9 bases identical to TRBD2. V lost 3 bases and J lost 10; bases outside the gene matches: 1. The CDR3 loop spans 12 amino acids. CDR1 is LNHDA and CDR2 is SQIVND in the germline V gene (reference sequence). The entire variable domain, with the rest obtained from reference TRBV19 and TRBJ2-1, is as follows: DGGITQSPKYLFRKEGQNVTLSCEQNLNHDAMYWYRQDPGQGLRLIYYSQIVNDFQKGDIAEGYSVSREKKESFPLTVTSAQKNPTAFYLCASSILAGEQFFGPGTRLTVL.